One and the same sample provided the 9 T cell receptor beta chains below, sequenced in a study of blood T cells in healthy people across ages. Primers used in a second PCR of roughly 7 to 11 cycles were a sample-barcoded 5' primer and a J-beta primer mix. TCRdb reprocessed the 5' RACE reads via MiXCR and lists one record per CDR3 protein. The sample has about 640,000 distinct CDR3 sequences, under 65% seen once. Sequences were obtained from blood. The receptors stem from a man in his fifties or sixties in good health.

This clonotype was counted between two and nine times. V usage is TRBV3-1 and J usage is TRBJ2-7; D is possibly TRBD2 (6 bases). Germline V CDR1 and CDR2: LGHDT, YNNKEL (reference sequence). There are 13 residues in the CDR3. The ends were cut back, 4 bases at V and 6 bases at J, with 13 bases in the middle. Here the CDR3 reads CASSRGGEVEQYF. The CDR3 DNA sequence: TGTGCCAGCAGCCGAGGAGGGGAGGTCGAGCAGTACTTC.

The chain carries TRBV6-2 or TRBV6-3 and TRBJ2-4, with TRBD1 matching over 8 bases. CDR3 size: 12 residues. The J segment lost 13 bases and the V segment lost 6 bases, leaving 8 bases of the junction unmatched. Germline values: CDR1 MNHEY, CDR2 SVGEGT. The CDR3 region has the DNA TGTGCCAGCAGCCACAGGGGGATGGGGCAGTACTTC. This codes for CASSHRGMGQYF.

This clonotype appeared a few times. The chain recombines TRBV20-1 with TRBJ2-7; maybe TRBD2 (6 bases). This CDR3 spans 13 amino acids. V lost 1 base, J lost 4 bases, and 11 bases lay in between. Germline CDR1 and CDR2: DFQATT and SNEGSKA (reference sequence). This CDR3 reads CSARGDSVYEQYF. Written as DNA, the CDR3 is TGCAGTGCTAGAGGGGACTCGGTTTACGAGCAGTACTTC.

This chain links TRBV9 with TRBJ2-1; D call uncertain. The CDR3 has 14 amino acids. Germline-derived CDR1 and CDR2 are SGDLS and YYNGEE. The germline V and J ends were trimmed by 0 bases and 6 bases, with 10 bases remaining between them. CDR3 sequence reads: CASSVGSTINEQFF. The DNA for the CDR3 is TGTGCCAGCAGCGTAGGCTCCACGATCAATGAGCAGTTCTTC.

As for this clonotype: At one end, the junction sequence differs from germline, possibly due to a read error. This chain uses TRBV7-8 with TRBJ2-3, with D possibly matching TRBD1 (6 bases). This CDR3 has 16 amino acids. The germline CDR1 and CDR2 sequences are SGHVS and FQNEAQ. In nucleotides, the CDR3 is TGTGCCAGCAGCCCTACAGGGAGAGGGAGCACAGATATGCAGTATTTT. Translating it yields CASSPTGRGSTDMQYF.

This clonotype has just a few counts. This rearrangement joins TRBV5-1 to TRBJ1-5, with a possible D match to TRBD1 (6 bases). Germline V gene sequence: CDR1 SGHRS, CDR2 YFSETQ. The CDR3 consists of 16 residues. The germline V and J ends were trimmed by 4 bases and 0 bases, with 14 bases remaining between them. Here the CDR3 reads CASSPGQLDSNQPQHF. In nucleotides, the CDR3 is TGCGCCAGCAGCCCCGGACAGCTAGATAGCAATCAGCCCCAGCATTTT.

The V gene is TRBV20-1, the J gene TRBJ2-1; a possible D gene is TRBD1 (6 bases). Per germline, CDR1 DFQATT and CDR2 SNEGSKA (reference sequence). Trimming removed 1 base at V and 5 bases at J, with 12 bases between. This CDR3 has 14 amino acids. CDR3 sequence reads: CSARGGPRNNEQFF. DNA of the CDR3: TGCAGTGCTAGAGGGGGGCCGCGGAACAATGAGCAGTTCTTC.

This chain uses TRBV2 with TRBJ2-1; 9 positions match TRBD2. With 7 bases clipped from V and 7 bases from J, the junction kept 17 bases outside the gene matches. Per germline, CDR1 SNHLY and CDR2 FYNNEI. The length of the CDR3 is 17 residues. The CDR3 sequence is CASTEEAGGLFGNEQFF. In DNA form, the CDR3 reads TGTGCCAGCACCGAGGAGGCGGGGGGGCTGTTTGGGAATGAGCAGTTCTTC.

This chain connects TRBV6-1 to TRBJ2-7, with a possible D match to TRBD2 (6 bases). This CDR3 has 15 residues. Germline lookup yields CDR1 MNHNS and CDR2 SASEGT. V lost 5 bases and J 3 bases, leaving 17 bases between the germline ends. CDR3 sequence: CASSTQEGDDYEQYF. In DNA form, the CDR3 reads TGTGCCAGCAGTACCCAGGAGGGTGATGACTACGAGCAGTACTTC.